This TCR beta chain is from a study of tumor and adjacent non-tumor tissue in lung cancer. The library came from three nested PCR rounds adapted from ARM-PCR protocols. TCRdb passed the multiplex PCR reads through MiXCR, listing each CDR3 protein once. The table lists 90,000 to 100,000 distinct CDR3 sequences, roughly 80% of them singletons. For this clonotype: The junction differs from germline at one of its ends, possibly a read error.

This sample's RNA came from whole unsorted tissue. More than 3 cm separated this lung sample from the edge of the tumor. CDR1 and CDR2 (germline): SEHNR, FQNEAQ (reference sequence). The CDR3 has 16 residues. The chain carries TRBV7-9 and TRBJ2-4; 7 bases are a match to TRBD1. The sequence was collected from a man aged 55 to 69 with small cell lung cancer. The sample consisted of distant non-tumor lung tissue. The CDR3 nucleotides read TGTACCAGCAGCTTAGTAGGCGTGGCAGGGGGTGACATTCAGTACTTC. It translates to CTSSLVGVAGGDIQYF.